The rows below give T cell receptor beta chains drawn from one sample of a study of regulatory T cells in long-lasting Graves disease. Via MiXCR, TCRdb re-called the multiplex PCR reads, giving one row per CDR3 protein. The table includes some 410,000 distinct CDR3 sequences, about 15% detected once. These same data were also listed under a study on T cells in Graves' hyperthyroidism and ophthalmopathy.

The source was peripheral blood mononuclear cells (PBMCs), collected at new diagnosis, from a patient treated with antithyroid drugs. The source is a woman aged 25 to 39 with Graves disease. Each CDR3 is given without its conserved first and last residue. The order of the fields is V gene, J gene, D gene, CDR3 protein. A D gene is named only where the DNA matches it firmly.

TRBV9	TRBJ1-2	TRBD1	ASTRDSFYGYT
TRBV3-1	TRBJ2-5	-	ASSHDRETQY
TRBV6-7	TRBJ1-5	TRBD1	AIVAGTDKVGNQPQH
TRBV11-3	TRBJ2-3	TRBD1	ASSPRQGTTDTQY
TRBV4-2	TRBJ2-7	-	ASSQLGQPSSYEQY
TRBV28	TRBJ2-1	-	ASINARNNEQF
TRBV5-4	TRBJ2-3	-	ASRRDPTDTQY
TRBV18	TRBJ2-7	-	ASSLHAAGGDEQY
TRBV12-3/TRBV12-4	TRBJ1-4	TRBD1	ASSSGQGSEKLF
TRBV6-4	TRBJ2-5	TRBD2	AIGGLAGEETQY
TRBV5-1	TRBJ1-4	-	ASSLEGRVYDEKLF
TRBV5-1	TRBJ2-7	-	ASSLGPGNEQY
TRBV29-1	TRBJ1-1	-	SVEGVNTEAF
TRBV5-6	TRBJ1-6	-	ASSRDVATNSPLH
TRBV6-1	TRBJ2-4	TRBD2	ASSQTSGRSKNIQY
TRBV19	TRBJ1-1	TRBD1	ASWDSGGTWNTEAF
TRBV12-3/TRBV12-4	TRBJ2-3	TRBD2	ASIGGGDTQY
TRBV4-1	TRBJ2-7	TRBD2	ASSQEGGLAGESSYEQY
TRBV28	TRBJ2-7	-	ASRWGGDAYEQY
TRBV4-3	TRBJ1-1	-	ASSQDLWVGQVNTEAF
TRBV20-1	TRBJ2-3	-	SASMPSVDTQY
TRBV2	TRBJ1-6	-	ATRAEGNSPLH
TRBV6-1	TRBJ2-1	-	ASSEIEGGEQF
TRBV5-1	TRBJ2-7	TRBD2	ASSPLFSGRAPKY
TRBV7-2	TRBJ2-3	-	ASSLAGSRGGTDTQY
TRBV20-1	TRBJ2-7	-	SARYGQADGAFILPPYEQY
TRBV4-3	TRBJ2-3	TRBD2	ASSPAPVAGERTDTQY
TRBV24-1	TRBJ2-7	-	ATSEGARIDEQY
TRBV7-8	TRBJ2-4	TRBD2	ASSQEAAGRSPPGKNIQY
TRBV29-1	TRBJ2-2	TRBD2	SVELAGANTGELF
TRBV2	TRBJ2-2	-	ASRLDTGELF
TRBV15	TRBJ2-3	TRBD2	ATSRENGGLAFSTQY
TRBV28	TRBJ2-5	-	ASSKRSEAETQY
TRBV7-9	TRBJ2-1	TRBD2	ASSFAGVGYEQF
TRBV30	TRBJ2-2	-	AWSAPRDIGELF
TRBV20-1	TRBJ1-4	-	SARVSTGWLDEKLF
TRBV9	TRBJ2-1	-	ASSARRAGVNNEQF
TRBV9	TRBJ1-5	-	ASTLGPDNQPQH
TRBV28	TRBJ2-7	-	ASSSRAVVKYEQY
TRBV14	TRBJ2-3	-	ASSQAPGSDTQY
TRBV4-3	TRBJ2-1	TRBD1	ASSQAGQSGGYNEQF
TRBV27	TRBJ2-1	TRBD1	ASSRDRGRNEQF
TRBV5-6	TRBJ2-2	TRBD2	ASSLAGAGDFTGELF
TRBV10-3	TRBJ2-1	-	AISDSREDNVNEQF
TRBV20-1	TRBJ1-1	-	SAKYQPNTEAF
TRBV6-1	TRBJ1-5	-	ASSEARLGGRGQPQH
TRBV12-3/TRBV12-4	TRBJ1-1	TRBD1	ASTFGSTGGDTEAF
TRBV12-3/TRBV12-4	TRBJ1-2	-	ASSPGDGYGYT
TRBV6-1	TRBJ1-2	-	ASSEDEGFYGYT
TRBV6-2/TRBV6-3	TRBJ2-5	TRBD1	ASSLDLFTGTEIQETQY
TRBV5-1	TRBJ2-1	TRBD2	ASRRQTSGRGNEQF
TRBV7-9	TRBJ2-1	TRBD2	ASSLAFSGNEQF
TRBV2	TRBJ1-1	-	ASSESFITKGAF